This T cell receptor beta chain was captured by sequencing in a study of T cell repertoires in cytomegalovirus infection. Study-wide context: CMV infection and matching HLA type were both indicated by public TCR beta signatures.

This CDR3 is 15 amino acids long. V gave up 3 bases and J gave up 0 bases, with 11 bases separating them. Germline V gene sequence: CDR1 PRHDT, CDR2 FYEKMQ (reference sequence). TCRdb called the reads again in MiXCR, with one record for every CDR3 protein. The table records 630,000 or so distinct CDR3 sequences, around 24% of them present only once. The rearrangement joins TRBV13 to TRBJ1-2, with D unresolved. This TCR was sampled from a human donor in good health (CMV status not recorded). Some clones in this sample may be carry-over from other donors' samples. The sample taken for sequencing was CD8+ T cells from PBMCs. CDR3 DNA: TGTGCCAGCAGCTTGACCGACCAAGCTAACTATGGCTACACCTTC. Translated, it gives CASSLTDQANYGYTF.